What follows describes a single T cell receptor beta chain. Its target is not known. The table came from immunoSEQ multiplex PCR; TCRdb's copy has only in-frame clones and leaves some out. This table holds some 270,000 clones, 87% found once. The treatment here: some 20 received Ad26.COV2.S at low or high dose, single or two shots; roughly five received placebo; per-sample allocation not given. At day 63 after the first vaccine or placebo injection, samples were drawn. These data belong to a study of Ad26.COV2.S vaccination and SARS-CoV-2 variants. About the research overall: The vaccine Ad26.COV2.S was put into the muscle once, or twice with 56 days between.

Trimming took 9 bases from V and 3 from J; bases not matched to a gene: 9. Germline V CDR1 and CDR2: MRHNA, SNTAGT. The length of the CDR3 is 15 residues. Findings and caveats of the study: Placebo recipients trailed vaccine recipients in spike-specific TCR breadth.

The chain employs TRBV6-4 and TRBJ2-2, with 8 bases matching TRBD2. The clonotype was recovered from a person between 18 and 65 years old who received the Ad26.COV2.S COVID-19 vaccine or a placebo. Specimen: peripheral blood, collected in a trial of Ad26.COV2.S vaccine versus placebo. This CDR3 is CARLDGREYTGELFF. The CDR3 DNA sequence: TGTGCCAGACTCGACGGGAGGGAGTACACCGGGGAGCTGTTTTTT.